The entry below gives a single T cell receptor (beta chain) sequence along with its context. As yet, its antigen is unknown. These data come from a study of read filtering for tumor transcriptome and immune sequencing. At the level of the study: Mean patient age was roughly 66 years, range roughly 40 to 80; 17 male, some 15 female. R-ISS stage counts were roughly 8 for I, about 17 for II, roughly seven for III.

General study findings and limits: Without single-read clonotypes, shared clonotype proportions correlated more between IR-seq and RNA-seq.

The ends were cut back, 5 bases at V and 1 base at J, with 16 bases in the middle. The germline CDR1 and CDR2 sequences are DFQATT and SNEGSKA (reference sequence). The CDR3 extends over 15 amino acids. Molecular barcoded adaptors covering alpha/delta and beta/gamma chains were used on roughly 400 ng RNA. TCRdb used MiXCR to reprocess the reads, holding one entry per CDR3 protein. The top ten hold less than 20% of the sample, which has around 48,000 distinct CDR3 sequences, approximately 18% seen once. What was sequenced was a population of CD138-negative cells sorted from bone marrow. V is TRBV20-1 and J is TRBJ2-3; D not resolved. The sequence derives from a donor aged 40 or over with multiple myeloma. The CDR3 region has the DNA TGCAGTGCTCCCGCAGAAGGGCGACGCACAGATACGCAGTATTTT. This encodes CSAPAEGRRTDTQYF.